The clone carrying this TCR beta chain was recorded many times. CDR1 and CDR2 (germline): DFQATT, SNEGSKA (reference sequence). The CDR3 loop spans 21 amino acids. Trimming at V came to 0 bases and at J to 2 bases, leaving 22 bases not matched to a gene. TCRdb fed the 5' RACE reads into MiXCR, producing one record per CDR3 protein. The table includes about 36,000 distinct CDR3 sequences, 6% detected once. The sample originates from a study of CD8 T cells in ankylosing spondylitis. The V gene is TRBV20-1, the J gene TRBJ2-7; 10 bases are shared with TRBD2. This clonotype was sampled from a male donor with ankylosing spondylitis or in good health (not recorded which). Input material: blood, either unsorted or a sorted T cell fraction (not recorded which). This CDR3 is CSARDTIFSLGTSARPYEQYF. The CDR3 nucleotides are TGCAGTGCTAGAGATACAATTTTTTCGCTCGGGACTAGCGCTCGGCCCTACGAGCAGTACTTC.